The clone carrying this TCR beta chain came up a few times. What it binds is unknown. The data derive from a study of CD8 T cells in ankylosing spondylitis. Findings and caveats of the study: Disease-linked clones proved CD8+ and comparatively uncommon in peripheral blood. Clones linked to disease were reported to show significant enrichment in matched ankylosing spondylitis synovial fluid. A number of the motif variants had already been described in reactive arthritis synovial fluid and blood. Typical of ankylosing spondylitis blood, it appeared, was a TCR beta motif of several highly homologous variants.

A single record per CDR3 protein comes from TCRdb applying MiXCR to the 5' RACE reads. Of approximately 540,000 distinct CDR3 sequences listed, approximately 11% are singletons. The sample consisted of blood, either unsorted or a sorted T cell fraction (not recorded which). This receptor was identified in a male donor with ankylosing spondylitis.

CDR3 loop: CAWSGSWETQYF. CDR3 bases: TGTGCCTGGAGTGGGAGCTGGGAGACCCAGTACTTC. The chain combines TRBV30 with TRBJ2-5; no clear D. Trimming took off 1 base at V and 5 bases at J, with 8 bases between the two ends. This CDR3 spans 12 amino acids. CDR1 and CDR2 (germline): GTSNPN, SVGIG (reference sequence).